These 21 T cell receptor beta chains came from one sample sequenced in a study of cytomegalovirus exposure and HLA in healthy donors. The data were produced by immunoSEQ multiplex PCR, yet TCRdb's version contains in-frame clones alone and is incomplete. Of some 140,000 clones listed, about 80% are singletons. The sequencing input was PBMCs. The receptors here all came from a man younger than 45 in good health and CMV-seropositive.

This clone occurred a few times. The CDR3 DNA follows: TGTGCCAGCAGTCGGACTAGCGGGGCGGGATACAATGAGCAGTTCTTC. This encodes CASSRTSGAGYNEQFF. This chain connects TRBV7-2 to TRBJ2-1; TRBD2 agrees at 12 bases. Germline assignment: CDR1 SGHTA and CDR2 FQGNSA. V was clipped by 6 bases and J by 4 bases; unmatched bases: 7. This CDR3 comprises 16 residues.

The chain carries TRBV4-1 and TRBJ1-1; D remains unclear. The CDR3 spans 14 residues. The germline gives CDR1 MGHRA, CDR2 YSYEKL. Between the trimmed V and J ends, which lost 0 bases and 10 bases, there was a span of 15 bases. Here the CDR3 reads CASSQDSRVLAAFF. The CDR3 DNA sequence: TGCGCCAGCAGCCAAGATAGCCGGGTTTTAGCAGCTTTCTTT.

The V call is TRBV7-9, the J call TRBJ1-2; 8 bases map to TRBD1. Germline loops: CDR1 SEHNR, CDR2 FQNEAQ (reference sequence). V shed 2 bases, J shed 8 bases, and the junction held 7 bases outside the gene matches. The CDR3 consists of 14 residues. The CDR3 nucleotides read TGTGCCAGCAGCTTATTTCAGGGGGCGGCGGGCTACACCTTC. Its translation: CASSLFQGAAGYTF. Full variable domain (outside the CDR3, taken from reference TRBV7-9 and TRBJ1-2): DTGVSQNPRHKITKRGQNVTFRCDPISEHNRLYWYRQTLGQGPEFLTYFQNEAQLEKSRLLSDRFSAERPKGSFSTLEIQRTEQGDSAMYLCASSLFQGAAGYTFGSGTRLTVV.

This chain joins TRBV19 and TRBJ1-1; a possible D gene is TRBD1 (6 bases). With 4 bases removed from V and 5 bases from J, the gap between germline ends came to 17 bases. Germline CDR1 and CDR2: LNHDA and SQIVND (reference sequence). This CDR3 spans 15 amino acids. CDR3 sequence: CASSTLKEGGTEAFF. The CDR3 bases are TGTGCCAGTAGTACTCTTAAGGAGGGGGGGACTGAAGCTTTCTTT.

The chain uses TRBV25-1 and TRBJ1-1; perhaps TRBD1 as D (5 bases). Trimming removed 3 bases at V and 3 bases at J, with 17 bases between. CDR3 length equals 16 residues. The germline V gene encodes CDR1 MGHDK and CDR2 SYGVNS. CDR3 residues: CASSDQGSEGYTEAFF. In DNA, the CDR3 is TGTGCCAGCAGTGACCAGGGCTCGGAGGGGTACACTGAAGCTTTCTTT.

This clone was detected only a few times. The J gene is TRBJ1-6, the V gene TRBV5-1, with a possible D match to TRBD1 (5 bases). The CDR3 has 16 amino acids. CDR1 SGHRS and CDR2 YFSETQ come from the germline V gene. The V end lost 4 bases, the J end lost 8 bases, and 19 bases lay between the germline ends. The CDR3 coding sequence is TGCGCCAGCAGCGGGGGGGAACAGGCCAGTGATTCACCCCTCCACTTT. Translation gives CASSGGEQASDSPLHF.

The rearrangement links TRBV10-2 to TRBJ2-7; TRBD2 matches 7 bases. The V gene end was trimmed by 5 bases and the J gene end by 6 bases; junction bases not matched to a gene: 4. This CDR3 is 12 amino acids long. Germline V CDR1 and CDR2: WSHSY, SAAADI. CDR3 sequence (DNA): TGCGCCAGCAGTCGGTTAGCGGGCGAGCAGTACTTC. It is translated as CASSRLAGEQYF.

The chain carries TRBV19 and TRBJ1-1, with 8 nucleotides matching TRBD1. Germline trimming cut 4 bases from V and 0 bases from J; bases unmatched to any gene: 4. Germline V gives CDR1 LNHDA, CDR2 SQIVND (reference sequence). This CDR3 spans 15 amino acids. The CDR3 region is CASSRLDRVNTEAFF. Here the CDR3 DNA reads TGTGCCAGTAGTAGGCTGGACAGGGTGAACACTGAAGCTTTCTTT.

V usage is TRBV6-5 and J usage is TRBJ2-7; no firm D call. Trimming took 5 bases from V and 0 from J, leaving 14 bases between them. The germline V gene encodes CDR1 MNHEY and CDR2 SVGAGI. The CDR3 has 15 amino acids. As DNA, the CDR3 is TGTGCCAGCAGTAAACGCGGTTCCGGCTCCTACGAGCAGTACTTC. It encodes CASSKRGSGSYEQYF.

The CDR3 reads CASSLNGGYGYTF. In DNA form, the CDR3 reads TGTGCCAGCAGTCTCAACGGGGGCTATGGCTACACCTTC. The rearrangement joins TRBV7-2 to TRBJ1-2; D may be TRBD1 (5 bases). The CDR3 extends over 13 amino acids. The germline V gene encodes CDR1 SGHTA and CDR2 FQGNSA. Trimming removed 6 bases from V and 4 bases from J, with 12 bases in between.

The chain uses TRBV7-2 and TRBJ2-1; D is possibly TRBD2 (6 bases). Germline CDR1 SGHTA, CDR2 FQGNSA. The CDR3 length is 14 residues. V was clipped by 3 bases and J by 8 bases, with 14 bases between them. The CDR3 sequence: CASSFWSGSDEQFF. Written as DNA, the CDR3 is TGTGCCAGCAGCTTTTGGTCCGGGAGTGATGAGCAGTTCTTC.

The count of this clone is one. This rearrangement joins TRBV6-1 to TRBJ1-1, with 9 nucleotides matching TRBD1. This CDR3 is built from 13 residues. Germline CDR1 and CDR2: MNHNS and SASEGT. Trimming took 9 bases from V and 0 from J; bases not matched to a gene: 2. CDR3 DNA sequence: TGTGCCAGTCGGACAGGGGTGAACACTGAAGCTTTCTTT. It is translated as CASRTGVNTEAFF.

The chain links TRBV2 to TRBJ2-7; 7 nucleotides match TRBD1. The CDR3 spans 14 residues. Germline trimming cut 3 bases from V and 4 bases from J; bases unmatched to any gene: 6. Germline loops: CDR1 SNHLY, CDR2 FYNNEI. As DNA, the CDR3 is TGTGCCAGCAGTGAGAGACAGGGTGCGTACGAGCAGTACTTC. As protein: CASSERQGAYEQYF. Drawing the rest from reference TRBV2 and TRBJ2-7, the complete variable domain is EPEVTQTPSHQVTQMGQEVILRCVPISNHLYFYWYRQILGQKVEFLVSFYNNEISEKSEIFDDQFSVERPDGSNFTLKIRSTKLEDSAMYFCASSERQGAYEQYFGPGTRLTVT.

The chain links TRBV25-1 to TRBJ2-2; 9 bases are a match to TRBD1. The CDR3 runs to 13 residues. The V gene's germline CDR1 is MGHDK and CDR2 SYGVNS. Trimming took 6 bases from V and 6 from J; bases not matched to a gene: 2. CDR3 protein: CASSRQGAGELFF. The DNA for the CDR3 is TGTGCCAGCAGCAGACAGGGGGCCGGGGAGCTGTTTTTT.

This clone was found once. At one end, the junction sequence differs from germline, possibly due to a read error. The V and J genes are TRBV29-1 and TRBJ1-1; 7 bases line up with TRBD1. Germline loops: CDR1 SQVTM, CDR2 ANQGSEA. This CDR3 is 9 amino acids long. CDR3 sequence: CSVEGDSLF. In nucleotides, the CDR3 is TGCAGCGTTGAAGGGGACAGTCTCTTT.

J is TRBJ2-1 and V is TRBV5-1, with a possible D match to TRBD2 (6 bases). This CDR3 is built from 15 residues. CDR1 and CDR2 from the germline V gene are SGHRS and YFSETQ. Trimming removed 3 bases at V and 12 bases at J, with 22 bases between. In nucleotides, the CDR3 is TGCGCCAGCAGCTCTAGTCGGGGACTCCAGGCGGGGCAGTTCTTC. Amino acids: CASSSSRGLQAGQFF.

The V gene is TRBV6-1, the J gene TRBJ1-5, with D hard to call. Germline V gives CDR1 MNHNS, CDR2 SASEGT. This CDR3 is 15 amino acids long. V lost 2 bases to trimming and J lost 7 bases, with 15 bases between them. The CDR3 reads CASSERPRDRQPQHF. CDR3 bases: TGTGCCAGCAGTGAAAGACCCCGGGATCGACAGCCCCAGCATTTT.

This CDR3 is CASSSGRGMSGELFF. The CDR3 nucleotides are TGTGCCAGCAGCTCCGGGCGCGGGATGAGCGGGGAGCTGTTTTTT. This chain links TRBV11-3 with TRBJ2-2; D is possibly TRBD2 (6 bases). The germline V gene has CDR1 SGHNT and CDR2 YENEEA. Trimming removed 4 bases from V and 7 bases from J, with 16 bases in between. The CDR3 contains 15 residues.

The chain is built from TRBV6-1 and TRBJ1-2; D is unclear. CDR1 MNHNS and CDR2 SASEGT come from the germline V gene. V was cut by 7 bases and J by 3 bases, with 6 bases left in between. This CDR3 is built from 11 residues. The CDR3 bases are TGTGCCAGCATCCAGGACTATGGCTACACCTTC. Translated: CASIQDYGYTF.

This chain's CDR3 is CASRTLLADEQFF. The CDR3 coding sequence is TGTGCCAGCAGGACTCTTTTGGCGGATGAGCAGTTCTTC. This rearrangement joins TRBV5-4 to TRBJ2-1, with no clear D. Germline V CDR1 and CDR2: SGHNT, YYREEE (reference sequence). CDR3 length equals 13 residues. V was clipped by 5 bases and J by 8 bases, with 14 bases between them. The full variable domain, its missing parts supplied by reference TRBV5-4 and TRBJ2-1, is ETGVTQSPTHLIKTRGQQVTLRCSSQSGHNTVSWYQQALGQGPQFIFQYYREEENGRGNFPPRFSGLQFPNYSSELNVNALELDDSALYLCASRTLLADEQFFGPGTRLTVL.

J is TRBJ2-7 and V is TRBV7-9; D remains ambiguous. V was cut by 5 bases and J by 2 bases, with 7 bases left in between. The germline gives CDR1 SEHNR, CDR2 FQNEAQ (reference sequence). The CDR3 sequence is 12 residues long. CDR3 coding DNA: TGTGCCAGCAGCCCTACCCCCTACGAGCAGTACTTC. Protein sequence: CASSPTPYEQYF.